The rows below give T cell receptor beta chains drawn from one sample of a study of graft-versus-host responses after intestinal transplantation. Assay: immunoSEQ multiplex PCR; the TCRdb copy retains only in-frame clones and omits some. This repertoire shows about 27,000 clones, around 95% found once; its top ten account for 0.82%. Material: PBMCs, obtained 30 days after intestinal transplant. The source is a human patient who received an intestinal transplant, so some T cells may come from the graft donor. Each CDR3 is given without its conserved first and last residue. D genes are given only for firm matches.

NA	TRBJ1-1	TRBV4-1	ASSRAGVTMNTEAF
TRBD1	TRBJ2-3	TRBV4-2	ASSQDPSDRASGGTQY
NA	TRBJ2-7	TRBV19	ASSINASPLGYEQY
TRBD1	TRBJ2-7	TRBV7-9	ASTPRDRDYEQY
TRBD2	TRBJ2-3	TRBV4-3	ASSQDLAGGTDTQY
NA	TRBJ2-1	TRBV4-1	ASSQDVKNEQF
NA	TRBJ2-6	TRBV7-6	ASSLAGVSGANVLT
NA	TRBJ2-1	TRBV12-5	ASAHSPGPGVDNEQF
NA	TRBJ2-7	TRBV4-1	ASSPRGVYEQY
TRBD1	TRBJ1-2	TRBV14	ASSQGGTGGFNYGYT
TRBD2	TRBJ2-5	TRBV28	ASSLPTSEGETQY
NA	TRBJ2-7	TRBV27	ASIARGMASYEQY
NA	TRBJ1-4	TRBV19	ATQDGNNEKLF
NA	TRBJ1-1	TRBV6-1	ASSEKRTNTEAF
NA	TRBJ1-1	TRBV5-1	ASSGHHTNTEAF
NA	TRBJ1-3	TRBV5-6	ASSPPAENYENTIY
NA	TRBJ2-5	TRBV4-1	ASSQGVFETQY
NA	TRBJ2-3	TRBV28	ASSLLALSTDTQY
TRBD1	TRBJ2-2	TRBV27	ASSPYRDRVNTGELF
NA	TRBJ1-5	TRBV10-3	AITGGNQPQH
NA	TRBJ2-1	TRBV28	ASRQSSYNEQF
NA	TRBJ1-6	TRBV18	ASSPTKVFNSPLH
TRBD2	TRBJ2-3	TRBV18	ASSSTSERYDTQY
TRBD2	TRBJ2-1	TRBV19	ASSSQLAGLYNEQF
NA	TRBJ2-7	TRBV19	ASSMGQGIYEQY
NA	TRBJ2-3	TRBV6-4	ASSDRFQPFPDTQY
NA	TRBJ2-6	TRBV28	ASSLGAGANVLT
NA	TRBJ2-4	TRBV7-9	ASSQGRNIQY
NA	TRBJ2-7	TRBV7-9	ASSSLGLGVGEQY
NA	TRBJ1-1	TRBV27	ASSLDGALYTEAF
NA	TRBJ1-2	TRBV7-2	ASSYGRAPYGYT
NA	TRBJ2-7	TRBV19	ASSTLSTGTYEQY
NA	TRBJ2-1	TRBV5-1	ASSFPRDGASYNEQF
NA	TRBJ1-1	TRBV13	ASSPQPGWQLEAF
NA	TRBJ2-3	TRBV7-8	ASSPQWDTQY
TRBD2	TRBJ2-7	TRBV7-9	VSSSTSGSSYEQY
NA	TRBJ1-4	TRBV19	ASSITFATNEKLF
NA	TRBJ1-2	TRBV28	ASSLWGGGYT
NA	TRBJ2-7	TRBV6-5	ASSYLTAYEQY
TRBD1	TRBJ2-7	TRBV6-5	ASSYRPDRDEQY
TRBD1	TRBJ1-5	TRBV27	ASSLTGTAGQPQH
NA	TRBJ2-7	TRBV6-1	ASSEVRVGSYEQY
NA	TRBJ1-5	TRBV7-9	ASSLDSNQPQH
NA	NA	TRBV6-5	ATKRALGREQY
NA	TRBJ2-7	TRBV28	ASSEPPYEQY
NA	TRBJ1-3	TRBV19	ASSTNGAGNTIY
NA	NA	TRBV14	ASSQVHRSDDYEQY
NA	TRBJ2-2	TRBV29-1	SVLRGNTGELF
NA	TRBJ1-4	TRBV10-1	AQDNGLFEKLF
NA	TRBJ2-3	TRBV7-3	ASSLWGTATDTQY
TRBD1	TRBJ1-5	TRBV25-1	AILRDRAQPQH
NA	TRBJ2-1	TRBV4-1	ASSPPRGWDEQF
TRBD1	TRBJ2-1	TRBV28	ASSYPGQGNNEQF